This passage covers 9 T cell receptor beta chains from one sample sequenced in a study of Ad26.COV2.S vaccination and SARS-CoV-2 variants. Assay: immunoSEQ multiplex PCR; the TCRdb copy retains only in-frame clones and omits some. The sample lists more than 300,000 clones; around 88% were seen once. Treatment indicated: 15 to 20 received Ad26.COV2.S at low or high dose, single or two shots; about 5 received placebo; per-sample allocation not given. The investigators took samples on day 63 after the first vaccine or placebo injection. Sequencing was performed on peripheral blood, taken in a trial of Ad26.COV2.S vaccine versus placebo. Receptors were obtained from a person aged 18-65 years who received the Ad26.COV2.S COVID-19 vaccine or a placebo.

This rearrangement joins TRBV5-5 to TRBJ2-2; D remains ambiguous. Germline CDR1 is SGHKS and CDR2 is YYEKEE (reference sequence). Trimming took 2 bases from V and 3 from J, leaving 11 bases between them. The CDR3 spans 15 residues. Here the CDR3 DNA reads TGTGCCAGCAGCTTAGAGACACCCTACACCGGGGAGCTGTTTTTT. Amino acid sequence: CASSLETPYTGELFF.

This clone was detected only once. The chain carries TRBV7-2 and TRBJ2-7; 7 bases fit TRBD2. V gave up 5 bases and J gave up 4 bases; unmatched junction bases: 8. Germline lookup yields CDR1 SGHTA and CDR2 FQGNSA. CDR3 size: 14 residues. The CDR3 is CASSPGGGRYEQYF. CDR3 in DNA: TGTGCCAGCAGCCCCGGAGGCGGGAGATACGAGCAGTACTTC. The whole variable domain, filled in from reference TRBV7-2 and TRBJ2-7, reads GAGVSQSPSNKVTEKGKDVELRCDPISGHTALYWYRQSLGQGLEFLIYFQGNSAPDKSGLPSDRFSAERTGGSVSTLTIQRTQQEDSAVYLCASSPGGGRYEQYFGPGTRLTVT.

The V gene is TRBV11-2, the J gene TRBJ2-1; a possible D gene is TRBD1 (6 bases). This CDR3 has 16 amino acids. The germline V and J ends were trimmed by 4 bases and 0 bases, with 13 bases remaining between them. Germline CDR1 SGHAT, CDR2 FQNNGV. The CDR3 here is CASSSLRDNSYNEQFF. Here the CDR3 DNA reads TGTGCCAGCAGCTCGCTCCGGGACAACTCCTACAATGAGCAGTTCTTC. Together with reference TRBV11-2 and TRBJ2-1, the CDR3 gives the full variable domain: EAGVAQSPRYKIIEKRQSVAFWCNPISGHATLYWYQQILGQGPKLLIQFQNNGVVDDSQLPKDRFSAERLKGVDSTLKIQPAKLEDSAVYLCASSSLRDNSYNEQFFGPGTRLTVL.

V and J are TRBV6-5 and TRBJ2-3; 8 bases align to TRBD2. The length of the CDR3 is 15 residues. Per germline, CDR1 MNHEY and CDR2 SVGAGI. The ends lost 5 bases at V and 5 bases at J; junction bases unmatched: 9. Here the CDR3 DNA reads TGTGCCAGCAGTAACGTTCGGGGGGGAAAAGATACGCAGTATTTT. It codes for CASSNVRGGKDTQYF.

This clone was observed a single time. This chain links TRBV7-9 with TRBJ2-3, with D perhaps assigned TRBD1 or TRBD2 (5 bases each). CDR3 length equals 16 residues. Trimming pared 2 bases from V and 2 bases from J, leaving 14 bases between. Germline V gene data show CDR1 as SEHNR and CDR2 as FQNEAQ (reference sequence). This CDR3 reads CASSLQMGPTTDTQYF. CDR3 DNA: TGTGCCAGCAGCTTACAAATGGGACCGACCACAGATACGCAGTATTTT.

V gene TRBV5-1 combines with J gene TRBJ2-7; the D call may be TRBD1 or TRBD2 (5 bases each). Germline loops: CDR1 SGHRS, CDR2 YFSETQ. Trimming shortened V by 3 bases and J by 3 bases, and 19 bases separated the two germline ends. CDR3 length: 16 amino acids. The CDR3 loop is CASSSGHGIVGYEQYF. The CDR3 DNA reads TGCGCCAGCAGCTCTGGACACGGGATTGTGGGCTACGAGCAGTACTTC.

The chain recombines TRBV7-9 with TRBJ2-7; either TRBD1 or TRBD2 may fit D (6 bases each). The ends were cut back, 4 bases at V and 3 bases at J, with 16 bases in the middle. This CDR3 spans 15 amino acids. Germline assignment: CDR1 SEHNR and CDR2 FQNEAQ (reference sequence). The CDR3 spells CASSSGENRVYEQYF. In DNA, the CDR3 is TGTGCCAGCAGCTCGGGAGAGAACAGGGTCTACGAGCAGTACTTC.

This rearrangement joins TRBV5-1 to TRBJ2-7; possibly TRBD2 for D (5 bases). Trimming shortened V by 3 bases and J by 2 bases, and 12 bases separated the two germline ends. The CDR3 length is 14 residues. Germline V CDR1 and CDR2: SGHRS, YFSETQ. DNA of the CDR3: TGCGCCAGCAGCTGGGAGCGGACCACCTACGAGCAGTACTTC. Its protein product is CASSWERTTYEQYF. Drawing the rest from reference TRBV5-1 and TRBJ2-7, the complete variable domain is KAGVTQTPRYLIKTRGQQVTLSCSPISGHRSVSWYQQTPGQGLQFLFEYFSETQRNKGNFPGRFSGRQFSNSRSEMNVSTLELGDSALYLCASSWERTTYEQYFGPGTRLTVT.

V is TRBV6-4 and J is TRBJ2-3, with a weak D call TRBD2 (7 bases). The germline CDR1 and CDR2 sequences are MRHNA and SNTAGT. There are 14 residues in the CDR3. V lost 4 bases to trimming and J lost 5 bases, with 13 bases between them. The CDR3 DNA reads as TGTGCCAGCAGTGCGGGGGGCTCTGGAGATACGCAGTATTTT. It is translated as CASSAGGSGDTQYF.